Included here is one T cell receptor (beta chain) sequence, with context. Its antigen target is currently unknown. Base qualities are not at hand, and no much larger clone is one base apart. This sample's time point label indicates: cycle 1 day 1 (C1D1), immediately before nivolumab initiation. Relapse after autologous stem cell transplantation had occurred in all trial patients, and cohorts A, B and C were distinguished by prior brentuximab vedotin exposure. The trial cohort included roughly 60 patients with relapsed/refractory classical Hodgkin lymphoma, and each patient had a best overall response of complete response, partial response or progressive disease. Trial patients were treated with single-agent nivolumab in the multi-cohort phase II CheckMate 205 trial. An independent review committee assessed best overall response by applying the 2007 International Working Group response criteria. PBMCs from the trial were collected at three points: immediately before nivolumab initiation (C1D1), and during therapy at cycle 2 day 1 and cycle 4 day 1. Peripheral blood was collected in 8 mL Vacutainer Cell Preparation Tubes, from which PBMCs were isolated by centrifugation and then cryopreserved.

The entry originates in a study of PD-1 blockade in classical Hodgkin lymphoma (dated by TCRdb to 2018 to 2020). In terms of the full investigation: Nivolumab dosing was 3 mg/kg intravenously every 2 weeks, continuing until either disease progression or unacceptable toxicity. The study used TCR beta sequencing and CyTOF to define a peripheral blood immune signature of response to PD-1 blockade in classical Hodgkin lymphoma.

The paper as a whole reports these results and caveats: By C4D1, a significant rise was seen in CD4+ TCR diversity but not in CD8+ TCR diversity (p=0.0027 vs p=0.16), and the rise was most apparent among complete responders (p=0.02). Baseline TCR diversity was reported as lower in newly diagnosed patients than in healthy donors, and lower still in relapsed/refractory patients. Trial patients achieving complete response had baseline diversity similar to newly diagnosed patients, whereas partial responders and progressors had significantly lower diversity. The study was limited to a single clinical trial cohort, and causes of repertoire differences, possibly disease activity or prior therapy, remained undefined. Lower diversity was observed in patients in whom nivolumab was started less than 1 year after ASCT, and these patients were excluded from later analyses so that confounding by immune reconstitution would be avoided.

The Qiagen DNeasy kit was used to extract genomic DNA from unsorted PBMCs and from the negatively selected CD4+ and CD8+ fractions. Using primers that anneal to V and J segments, immunoSEQ multiplex PCR amplified the TCR beta CDR3 regions. Amplification bias was minimized using a synthetic immune receptor repertoire, and residual bias was removed computationally after sequencing. The study's own analysis went as follows. Repertoire diversity was quantified as the Shannon entropy index using custom Python scripts. The unsorted, CD4+ and CD8+ repertoires were each analyzed separately, with the exception of combined analyses, where CD4+ and CD8+ sequences were merged in silico. Clonal expansion was defined as a frequency increase of at least 2-fold after treatment compared with C1D1, and clones undetected at baseline were assigned a pseudocount of 0.5. Clones with 0 or 1 copy at C1D1 were defined as singleton clones, while clones with 2 or more copies were defined as non-singleton clones. Clones expanded in unsorted samples were annotated as CD4+, CD8+ or unknown by matching protein sequences in sorted samples from the same patient. Diversity changes from C1D1 to C4D1 were tested in paired samples using Wilcoxon tests. The clones in this table, taken by TCRdb from immuneACCESS, are in-frame only. Not every clone is retained; where verified, under half of the shortfall comes from an unresolved V gene, and the cause of the rest is unknown. That table gives V, J and clone size, and the DNA gave D and trimming. Within this sample are 30,000 to 35,000 clones, with roughly 82% of them counted one time only. The ten largest clones add up to around a third of the sample.

Here V drops 11 bases and J drops 6 bases, and the junction holds 15 bases not matched to any gene. Reading the germline V gene gives CDR1 MDHEN and CDR2 SYDVKM. Inclusive of the bounding cysteine and phenylalanine, the CDR3 is 15 residues long. The CDR3 DNA has 45 bases and is translated from base 1. This TCR came from a human donor with classical Hodgkin lymphoma. The specimen was peripheral blood mononuclear cells (PBMCs), collected at baseline. The chain couples TRBV28 to TRBJ2-1, and 8 junctional nucleotides match TRBD1. The DNA is as follows: TGTGCCTCCTACCTCGGACAGGGAACGTCCAATGAGCAGTTCTTC. Protein translation: CASYLGQGTSNEQFF.